The 14 T cell receptor beta chains reported below all come from one sample, sequenced in a study of blood T cell repertoires in COVID-19. TCRdb's copy holds only in-frame clones and misses some; the assay was immunoSEQ multiplex PCR. The sample has a few hundred thousand clones, 75% to 90% seen once. Sequencing was carried out using peripheral blood. These TCRs come from a woman in her thirties or forties who had recovered from COVID-19.

This clone was counted ten times or more. The chain joins TRBV5-1 to TRBJ1-1, with 9 bases lining up with TRBD1. The ends lost 3 bases at V and 1 base at J; junction bases unmatched: 1. The CDR3 has 14 residues. Germline V gene data show CDR1 as SGHRS and CDR2 as YFSETQ. CDR3 residues: CASSWTGENTEAFF. The CDR3 nucleotides read TGCGCCAGCAGCTGGACAGGGGAGAACACTGAAGCTTTCTTT.

V usage is TRBV3-1 (or the pseudogene TRBV3-2) and J usage is TRBJ2-7; 9 positions agree with TRBD2. Germline CDR1 is LGHDT and CDR2 is YNNKEL (reference sequence). J was trimmed by 5 bases and V by 4 bases; bases with no gene match: 3. The CDR3 is made up of 13 amino acids. CDR3 sequence (DNA): TGTGCCAGCAGCCCGGGACTAGCTGACGAGCAGTACTTC. This encodes CASSPGLADEQYF.

The V and J genes are TRBV11-3 and TRBJ1-3; D remains ambiguous. The V gene lost 1 base and the J gene lost 0 bases, with 13 bases spanning the gap. The CDR3 contains 17 residues. In germline, CDR1 is SGHNT, CDR2 YENEEA. The CDR3 region has the DNA TGTGCCAGCAGCTTAGGATCGGGGATGAGCTCTGGAAACACCATATATTTT. Its protein is CASSLGSGMSSGNTIYF. Looking up the rest from reference TRBV11-3 and TRBJ1-3 gives the full variable domain: EAGVVQSPRYKIIEKKQPVAFWCNPISGHNTLYWYLQNLGQGPELLIRYENEEAVDDSQLPKDRFSAERLKGVDSTLKIQPAELGDSAVYLCASSLGSGMSSGNTIYFGEGSWLTVV.

The chain combines TRBV7-9 with TRBJ2-1; D remains ambiguous. CDR1 is SEHNR and CDR2 is FQNEAQ in the germline V gene (reference sequence). The CDR3 is made up of 16 amino acids. Trimming took off 10 bases at V and 6 bases at J, with 25 bases between the two ends. The CDR3 sequence: CAISPGQVIFGNEQFF. The CDR3 DNA sequence: TGTGCCATCTCGCCTGGCCAGGTTATTTTTGGCAATGAGCAGTTCTTC.

Only one count was recorded for this clone. The identical CDR3 is also encoded by other nucleotide sequences in the sample. The chain employs TRBV11-2 and TRBJ2-7; 12 nucleotides align to TRBD2. This CDR3 spans 15 amino acids. Looked up from germline, CDR1 is SGHAT and CDR2 is FQNNGV. Losses at the gene ends were 1 base for V and 4 bases for J; bases not matched to a gene: 2. CDR3 sequence: CASSLGLAGVYEQYF. DNA for the CDR3: TGTGCCAGCAGCTTAGGACTAGCGGGAGTTTACGAGCAGTACTTC.

Written as DNA, the CDR3 is TGTGCCACCAGCAGAGATGCGTGGGCCCAATACAATGAGCAGTTCTTC. Translation: CATSRDAWAQYNEQFF. This chain links TRBV15 with TRBJ2-1; D is unresolved. This CDR3 spans 16 amino acids. Germline lookup yields CDR1 LNHNV and CDR2 YYDKDF (reference sequence). Deletions cut 0 bases from V and 4 bases from J, with 13 bases between.

This chain connects TRBV9 to TRBJ2-5, with TRBD2 matching over 11 bases. After removal of 4 bases from V and 2 bases from J, the junction contained 4 bases not matched to a gene. CDR1 SGDLS and CDR2 YYNGEE come from the germline V gene. The CDR3 has 15 amino acids. CDR3 sequence (DNA): TGTGCCAGCAGCATAGCGGGAGGGATACAAGAGACCCAGTACTTC. It is translated as CASSIAGGIQETQYF.

This clone appeared a few times. The chain has TRBV7-9 and TRBJ2-1, with 16 bases identical to TRBD2. The CDR3 spans 19 residues. Losses at the gene ends were 5 bases for V and 3 bases for J; bases not matched to a gene: 10. Germline V lookup: CDR1 SEHNR, CDR2 FQNEAQ (reference sequence). The CDR3: CASSVGTSGRAPYYNEQFF. DNA of the CDR3: TGTGCCAGCAGCGTCGGGACTAGCGGGAGGGCTCCCTACTACAATGAGCAGTTCTTC.

The chain links TRBV27 to TRBJ1-1; D remains ambiguous. Looked up from germline, CDR1 is MNHEY and CDR2 is SMNVEV (reference sequence). V lost 6 bases and J 5 bases, leaving 10 bases between the germline ends. The CDR3 length is 12 residues. CDR3 nucleotide sequence: TGTGCCAGCAGCACGGGATGGACTGAAGCTTTCTTT. Amino acids: CASSTGWTEAFF.

The chain links TRBV5-6 to TRBJ1-2; 7 bases fit TRBD1. CDR1 is SGHDT, CDR2 YYEEEE, per germline. J gave up 1 base and V 6 bases, and 9 bases lay outside the gene matches. The CDR3 totals 15 residues. Here the CDR3 reads CASNYPGQLNYGYTF. CDR3 bases: TGTGCCAGCAACTACCCGGGACAGCTTAACTATGGCTACACCTTC.

The V and J genes are TRBV5-1 and TRBJ1-4, with 9 bases identical to TRBD1. This CDR3 comprises 17 residues. V was clipped by 5 bases and J by 2 bases; unmatched bases: 10. Per the germline V gene, CDR1 is SGHRS and CDR2 is YFSETQ. CDR3 protein: CASRPGTGSTTNEKLFF. The CDR3 DNA is TGCGCCAGCAGACCCGGGACAGGGAGTACGACTAATGAAAAACTGTTTTTT. The entire variable domain, with the rest obtained from reference TRBV5-1 and TRBJ1-4, is as follows: KAGVTQTPRYLIKTRGQQVTLSCSPISGHRSVSWYQQTPGQGLQFLFEYFSETQRNKGNFPGRFSGRQFSNSRSEMNVSTLELGDSALYLCASRPGTGSTTNEKLFFGSGTQLSVL.

The chain couples TRBV2 to TRBJ2-5, with a weak D call TRBD2 (6 bases). The CDR3 spans 13 residues. Germline values: CDR1 SNHLY, CDR2 FYNNEI. V lost 1 base and J lost 7, with 10 bases in between. The CDR3 DNA reads TGTGCCAGCAGTGAAGGGAGGGTCGCGACCCAGTACTTC. Protein sequence: CASSEGRVATQYF.

This clone was counted once. The chain couples TRBV29-1 to TRBJ2-7, with a possible D match to TRBD1 (5 bases). The length of the CDR3 is 14 residues. V was cut by 1 base and J by 6 bases, with 16 bases left in between. In germline, CDR1 is SQVTM, CDR2 ANQGSEA. CDR3 in amino acids: CSVEVEAGPGEQYF. The CDR3 DNA follows: TGCAGCGTTGAAGTAGAAGCAGGGCCCGGCGAGCAGTACTTC.

Only one count was recorded for this clone. The chain employs TRBV7-6 and TRBJ1-1, with 7 bases lining up with TRBD1. The length of the CDR3 is 17 residues. Germline V lookup: CDR1 SGHVS, CDR2 FNYEAQ. V lost 1 base and J lost 1; bases outside the gene matches: 9. CDR3 sequence: CASSLEGPQGSNTEAFF. CDR3 sequence (DNA): TGTGCCAGCAGCTTAGAGGGGCCACAGGGGTCGAACACTGAAGCTTTCTTT.